Sequencing of this T cell receptor beta chain was carried out in a study of CD8+ T cells in alopecia areata. This CDR3 contains 15 residues. Germline CDR1 and CDR2: SGHAT and FQNNGV. V was trimmed by 4 bases and J by 2 bases, leaving 12 bases between them. Indicated treatment: oral pan-JAK inhibitor, 5-10 mg twice daily. Following extraction, RNA underwent reverse transcription to cDNA, which served as the sequencing template. The assay was immunoSEQ multiplex PCR, and TCRdb's table has in-frame clones only and misses some. The table includes 210,000 or so clones, approximately 65% detected once. This TCR came from a human donor with alopecia areata. The source material was CD4+ T cells sorted from blood, sampled at roughly week 45, from a patient treated with tofacitinib. The genes are TRBV11-2 and TRBJ1-5; D remains unclear. The CDR3 is CASSSGVLGNQPQHF. CDR3 in DNA: TGTGCCAGCAGCTCCGGGGTGCTAGGCAATCAGCCCCAGCATTTT.